This TCR beta chain was captured by sequencing in a study of beta chain features in type 1 diabetes. Overall study: Age, gender, cell numbers and subset yield matched between patients and controls.

This clone was counted between two and nine times. The antigen remains unidentified. Trimming removed 7 bases at V and 3 bases at J, with 15 bases between. The length of the CDR3 is 14 residues. Germline values: CDR1 LGHNA, CDR2 YSLEER. A heparinised blood draw that averaged about 116 mL was obtained once from each donor. Broader study findings: VDJ junctions sequenced from type 1 diabetes patients showed fewer insertions and more deletions.

Since all of the isolated RNA was reverse transcribed, expressed TCRB transcripts were what got sequenced. TCRdb's copy holds only in-frame clones and misses some; the assay was immunoSEQ multiplex PCR. The data hold about 930,000 clones, with about a sixth observed a single time. Specimen: naive CD4+ T cells from blood. This clonotype originated in a woman under 30 in good health. The J gene is TRBJ1-1, the V gene TRBV4-3; D unclear. The CDR3 protein is CASTDGRGDTEAFF. Here the CDR3 DNA reads TGCGCCAGCACCGACGGGCGCGGGGACACTGAAGCTTTCTTT.